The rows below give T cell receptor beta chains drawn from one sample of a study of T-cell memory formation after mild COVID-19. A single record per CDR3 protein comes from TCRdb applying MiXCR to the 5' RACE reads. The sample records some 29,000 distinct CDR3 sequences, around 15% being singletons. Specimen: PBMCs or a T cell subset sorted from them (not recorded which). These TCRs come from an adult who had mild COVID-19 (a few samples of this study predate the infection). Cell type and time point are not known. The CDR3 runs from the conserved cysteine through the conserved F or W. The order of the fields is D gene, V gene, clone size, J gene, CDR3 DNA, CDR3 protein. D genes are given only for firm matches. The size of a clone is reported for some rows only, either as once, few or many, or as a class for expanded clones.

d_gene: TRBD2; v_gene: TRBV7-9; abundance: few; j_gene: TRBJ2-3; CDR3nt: TGTGCCAGCAGCTCAGCGGGGAGCACAGATACGCAGTATTTT; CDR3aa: CASSSAGSTDTQYF
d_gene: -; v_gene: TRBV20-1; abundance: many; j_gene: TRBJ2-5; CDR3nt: TGCAGTGCCCCCCTATCGGGTGAGGAGACCCAGTACTTC; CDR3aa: CSAPLSGEETQYF
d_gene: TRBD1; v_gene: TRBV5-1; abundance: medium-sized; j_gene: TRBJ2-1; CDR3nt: TGCGCCAGCAGCTTGGGAGTGGGACAGGGGTTGGATGAGCAGTTCTTC; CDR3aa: CASSLGVGQGLDEQFF
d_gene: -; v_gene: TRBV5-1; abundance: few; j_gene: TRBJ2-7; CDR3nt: TGCGCCAGCAGCTTGACAGGGACGAAGCACGAGCAGTACTTC; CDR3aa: CASSLTGTKHEQYF
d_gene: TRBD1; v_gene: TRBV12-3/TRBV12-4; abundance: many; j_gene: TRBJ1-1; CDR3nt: TGTGCCAGCACCCTGACAGGGGCTAACACTGAAGCTTTCTTT; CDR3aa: CASTLTGANTEAFF
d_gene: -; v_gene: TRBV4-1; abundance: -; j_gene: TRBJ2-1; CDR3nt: TGCGCCAGCAGCCCAGTTAGCTTCAATGAGCAGTTCTTC; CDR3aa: CASSPVSFNEQFF
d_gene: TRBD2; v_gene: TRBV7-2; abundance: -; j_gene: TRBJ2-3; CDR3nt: TGTGCCAGCAGCTTAGCGGCGGAGCGCTTTCTAGCGGGAGACACAGATACGCAGTATTTT; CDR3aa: CASSLAAERFLAGDTDTQYF
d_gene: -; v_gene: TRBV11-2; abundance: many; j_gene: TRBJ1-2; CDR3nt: TGTGCCAGCAGCTTAGGCCCCGAATATGGCTACACCTTC; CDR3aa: CASSLGPEYGYTF
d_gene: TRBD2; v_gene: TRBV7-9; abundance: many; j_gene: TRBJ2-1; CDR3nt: TGTGCCAGCAGCCCACCTAGCGGGAGAACCTACAATGAGCAGTTCTTC; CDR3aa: CASSPPSGRTYNEQFF
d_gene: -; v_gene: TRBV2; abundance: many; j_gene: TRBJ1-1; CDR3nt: TGTGCCAGCAGTGTACAGCCGAACACTGAAGCTTTCTTT; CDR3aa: CASSVQPNTEAFF
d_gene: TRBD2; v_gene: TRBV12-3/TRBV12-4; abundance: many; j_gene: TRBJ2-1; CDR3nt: TGTGCCAGCAGTTTCCCTCGTACTAGCGGGAGTGAGCAGTTCTTC; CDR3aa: CASSFPRTSGSEQFF
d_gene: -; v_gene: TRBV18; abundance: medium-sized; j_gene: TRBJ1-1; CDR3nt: TGTGCCAGCTCATCCAACAGGGACACTGAAGCTTTCTTT; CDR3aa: CASSSNRDTEAFF
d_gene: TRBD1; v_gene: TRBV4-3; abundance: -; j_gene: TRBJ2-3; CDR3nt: TGCGCCAGCAGTCAAGAGGACAGGGGTAGCACAGATACGCAGTATTTT; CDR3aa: CASSQEDRGSTDTQYF
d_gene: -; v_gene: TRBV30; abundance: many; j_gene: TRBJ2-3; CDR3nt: TGTGCCTGGAGCTCAACGGTGGATACGCAGTATTTT; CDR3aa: CAWSSTVDTQYF
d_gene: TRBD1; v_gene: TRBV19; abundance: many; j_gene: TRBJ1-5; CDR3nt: TGTGCCAGTAGTGCCGGACAGGGGGTATGGCAGCCCCAGCATTTT; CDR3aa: CASSAGQGVWQPQHF
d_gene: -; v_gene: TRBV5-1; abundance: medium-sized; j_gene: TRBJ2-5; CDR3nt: TGCGCCAGCAGCTTGGACAGTCAACAAGAGACCCAGTACTTC; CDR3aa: CASSLDSQQETQYF
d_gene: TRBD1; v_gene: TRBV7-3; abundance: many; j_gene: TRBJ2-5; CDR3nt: TGTGCCAGCAGCTATCGACAGGGGCGGCGGGAGACCCAGTACTTC; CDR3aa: CASSYRQGRRETQYF
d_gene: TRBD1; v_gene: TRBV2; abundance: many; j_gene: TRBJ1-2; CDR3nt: TGTGCCAGCAGTGAAAGGGGACAGGGGTTTAGAAACTATGGCTACACCTTC; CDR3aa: CASSERGQGFRNYGYTF
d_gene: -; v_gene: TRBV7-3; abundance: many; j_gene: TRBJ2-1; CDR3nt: TGTGCCAGCAGCTTTCCGGGATCCACTAGTGACAATGAGCAGTTCTTC; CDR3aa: CASSFPGSTSDNEQFF
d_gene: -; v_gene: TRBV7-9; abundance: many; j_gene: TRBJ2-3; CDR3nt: TGTGCCAGCACCCAAGGGCCAGATACGCAGTATTTT; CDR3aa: CASTQGPDTQYF